This T cell receptor (beta chain) comes out of a study of T cell changes during pregnancy in multiple sclerosis. Generated by immunoSEQ multiplex PCR, the TCRdb table keeps only in-frame clones and is missing some. The sample includes about 110,000 clones, just over 90% seen only once; the top ten take approximately 3.7%. The CDR3 has 17 residues. V shed 5 bases, J shed 6 bases, and the junction held 13 bases outside the gene matches. CDR1 and CDR2 (germline): SGHVS, FNYEAQ. This receptor was identified in a female donor with multiple sclerosis, enrolled in a pregnancy study. The chain employs TRBV7-6 and TRBJ2-1, with 10 nucleotides matching TRBD2. This material consisted of peripheral blood, taken after pregnancy. CDR3 coding DNA: TGTGCCAGCAGCCCCCAGCGGGGGGGGGTTCGTTCCAATGAGCAGTTCTTC. As protein: CASSPQRGGVRSNEQFF. The full variable domain, with the rest looked up from reference TRBV7-6 and TRBJ2-1, is GAGVSQSPRYKVTKRGQDVALRCDPISGHVSLYWYRQALGQGPEFLTYFNYEAQQDKSGLPNDRFSAERPEGSISTLTIQRTEQRDSAMYRCASSPQRGGVRSNEQFFGPGTRLTVL.